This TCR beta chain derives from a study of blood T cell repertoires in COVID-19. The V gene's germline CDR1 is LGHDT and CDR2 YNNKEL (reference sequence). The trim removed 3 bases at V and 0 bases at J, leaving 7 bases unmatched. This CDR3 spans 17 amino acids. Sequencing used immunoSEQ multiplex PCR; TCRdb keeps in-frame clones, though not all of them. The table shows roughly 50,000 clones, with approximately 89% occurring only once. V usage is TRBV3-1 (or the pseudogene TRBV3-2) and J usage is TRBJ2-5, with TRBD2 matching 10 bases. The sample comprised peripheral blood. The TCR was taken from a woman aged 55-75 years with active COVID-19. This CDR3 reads CASSQLTGTSDQETQYF. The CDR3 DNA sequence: TGTGCCAGCAGCCAGTTAACCGGGACTAGCGACCAAGAGACCCAGTACTTC.